The 22 T cell receptor beta chains presented below share a single source sample, sequenced in a study of blood T cell repertoires in COVID-19. Sequenced by immunoSEQ multiplex PCR; TCRdb stores in-frame clones only, minus some. The sample holds approximately 130,000 clones, about 74% seen once. Material for sequencing was peripheral blood. These receptors were taken from a human donor in a cohort sampled during active COVID-19.

The V call is TRBV3-1 (or the pseudogene TRBV3-2), the J call TRBJ2-5, with D perhaps matching TRBD1 (5 bases). This CDR3 is built from 15 residues. V lost 0 bases, J lost 1 base, and 9 bases lay in between. Per the germline V gene, CDR1 is LGHDT and CDR2 is YNNKEL (reference sequence). The CDR3 DNA reads TGTGCCAGCAGCCAAGAAAACAGGCGCCAAGAGACCCAGTACTTC. Protein product: CASSQENRRQETQYF.

The rearrangement joins TRBV6-5 to TRBJ1-2; D may be TRBD1 (6 bases). Trimming stripped 2 bases from V and 1 base from J, with 11 bases between. Looked up from germline, CDR1 is MNHEY and CDR2 is SVGAGI. This CDR3 contains 15 residues. DNA for the CDR3: TGTGCCAGCAGTTACGGGGGCAATAATAACTATGGCTACACCTTC. Encoded protein: CASSYGGNNNYGYTF.

The chain links TRBV2 to TRBJ2-7; D is perhaps TRBD1 (6 bases). The CDR3 is 14 residues long. Trimming pared 4 bases from V and 4 bases from J, leaving 14 bases between. Germline V CDR1 and CDR2: SNHLY, FYNNEI. The CDR3 loop reads CASSGQAGLYEQYF. As DNA, the CDR3 is TGTGCCAGCAGTGGACAGGCAGGCCTTTACGAGCAGTACTTC.

This clone has a count of ten or more. The rearrangement joins TRBV9 to TRBJ2-1; 10 bases agree with TRBD2. Trimming at V came to 0 bases and at J to 8 bases, leaving 5 bases not matched to a gene. Germline CDR1 and CDR2: SGDLS and YYNGEE. This CDR3 comprises 15 residues. The CDR3 DNA is TGTGCCAGCAGCGTAGAGGCTAGCGGGAGACATGAGCAGTTCTTC. Protein sequence: CASSVEASGRHEQFF.

V is TRBV5-1 and J is TRBJ1-1, with D perhaps TRBD1 (5 bases). Germline CDR1 SGHRS, CDR2 YFSETQ. V gave up 5 bases and J gave up 1 base, with 9 bases separating them. This CDR3 is built from 13 residues. The CDR3 spells CASSPTANTEAFF. The CDR3, as DNA: TGCGCCAGCAGTCCGACAGCGAACACTGAAGCTTTCTTT.

This clone was seen just once. V gene TRBV5-6 combines with J gene TRBJ2-7, with TRBD2 matching 9 bases. After removal of 2 bases from V and 4 bases from J, the junction contained 4 bases not matched to a gene. The CDR3 contains 14 residues. CDR1 SGHDT and CDR2 YYEEEE come from the germline V gene. CDR3 residues: CASSFTSGGYEQYF. CDR3 DNA sequence: TGTGCCAGCAGCTTTACCAGCGGGGGGTACGAGCAGTACTTC.

The chain combines TRBV4-1 with TRBJ2-7; 7 bases are a match to TRBD2. Germline V gene data show CDR1 as MGHRA and CDR2 as YSYEKL. The CDR3 has 14 residues. J was trimmed by 2 bases and V by 4 bases; bases with no gene match: 5. CDR3 in DNA: TGCGCCAGCAGCCCGCTAGCGGAGGCCTACGAGCAGTACTTC. Translation: CASSPLAEAYEQYF.

Here the CDR3 DNA reads TGCGCCAGCAGCTGGGACTCCACCTACGAGCAGTACTTC. It codes for CASSWDSTYEQYF. This rearrangement joins TRBV4-1 to TRBJ2-7; a possible D gene is TRBD2 (6 bases). The germline V gene encodes CDR1 MGHRA and CDR2 YSYEKL. The CDR3 spans 13 residues. With 5 bases removed from V and 2 bases from J, the gap between germline ends came to 10 bases.

The rearrangement joins TRBV5-1 to TRBJ2-5; perhaps TRBD1 as D (6 bases). CDR1 is SGHRS and CDR2 is YFSETQ in the germline V gene. This CDR3 has 17 residues. The V end was cut by 0 bases, the J end by 4 bases, with 19 bases between. The CDR3 DNA is TGCGCCAGCAGCTTGGTGGGACACCCATCGAGAGGAGAGACCCAGTACTTC. Translation gives CASSLVGHPSRGETQYF.

This chain connects TRBV23-1 to TRBJ2-7, with 13 bases aligning to TRBD2. TRBV23-1 is labeled an ORF, and its function is uncertain. The trim removed 3 bases at V and 4 bases at J, leaving 3 bases unmatched. The CDR3 spans 15 residues. CDR3 residues: CASSQTSGRPYEQYF. DNA of the CDR3: TGCGCCAGCAGTCAGACTAGCGGGAGGCCATACGAGCAGTACTTC.

The rearrangement uses TRBV7-8 and TRBJ1-4; unclear D gene. Trimming cost V 0 bases and J 7 bases, with 12 bases left between them. Germline-derived CDR1 and CDR2 are SGHVS and FQNEAQ. The CDR3 is 15 residues long. The CDR3 here is CASSLAGSQGEKLFF. The CDR3 DNA follows: TGTGCCAGCAGCTTAGCGGGCTCCCAAGGTGAAAAACTGTTTTTT.

The V and J genes are TRBV11-3 and TRBJ2-7; D is possibly TRBD2 (6 bases). Germline CDR1 SGHNT, CDR2 YENEEA. The CDR3 sequence is 13 residues long. V lost 4 bases to trimming and J lost 4 bases, with 11 bases between them. The CDR3 loop reads CASSSQEGYEQYF. The CDR3 DNA reads TGTGCCAGCAGCTCGCAGGAGGGTTACGAGCAGTACTTC.

Only one count was recorded for this clone. The chain joins TRBV9 to TRBJ2-7; D possibly corresponds to TRBD1 (8 bases). The V gene's germline CDR1 is SGDLS and CDR2 YYNGEE. The CDR3 sequence is 14 residues long. With 4 bases removed from V and 5 bases from J, the gap between germline ends came to 16 bases. The CDR3 reads CASSRRQGRDEQYF. DNA of the CDR3: TGTGCCAGCAGCCGCAGACAGGGGAGGGACGAGCAGTACTTC.

This clone was counted a single time. This rearrangement joins TRBV6-5 to TRBJ2-7; TRBD1 matches at 11 bases. The germline V gene has CDR1 MNHEY and CDR2 SVGAGI. The CDR3 consists of 15 residues. The V gene end was trimmed by 0 bases and the J gene end by 7 bases; junction bases not matched to a gene: 5. The CDR3 DNA is TGTGCCAGCAGTTACTCAGGACAGGGGGCGCGAGAGCAGTACTTC. Protein product: CASSYSGQGAREQYF.

The V gene is TRBV11-3, the J gene TRBJ2-3; 8 positions agree with TRBD1. The V segment lost 4 bases and the J segment 1 base; nucleotides outside the gene matches: 7. CDR1 is SGHNT, CDR2 YENEEA, per germline. The CDR3 has 16 amino acids. CDR3 residues: CASSSLTGARTDTQYF. In DNA, the CDR3 is TGTGCCAGCAGCTCTTTGACAGGGGCGCGCACAGATACGCAGTATTTT.

This clone appeared a single time. The chain uses TRBV5-1 and TRBJ2-1; 8 bases align to TRBD2. V was clipped by 2 bases and J by 2 bases; unmatched bases: 3. The CDR3 sequence is 15 residues long. In germline, CDR1 is SGHRS, CDR2 YFSETQ. CDR3 loop: CASSFRGGPYNEQFF. The CDR3 nucleotides are TGCGCCAGCAGCTTTCGGGGGGGACCCTACAATGAGCAGTTCTTC.

The genes are TRBV7-9 and TRBJ2-7; TRBD1 matches at 11 bases. Germline V gives CDR1 SEHNR, CDR2 FQNEAQ (reference sequence). V lost 5 bases and J lost 7; bases outside the gene matches: 10. The CDR3 has 15 residues. CDR3 protein: CASSHPGQGAGEQYF. In DNA form, the CDR3 reads TGTGCCAGCAGCCACCCTGGACAGGGGGCAGGAGAGCAGTACTTC.

The rearrangement links TRBV13 to TRBJ2-6; 10 nucleotides agree with TRBD2. Trimming cost V 5 bases and J 2 bases; bases outside gene matches: 3. The length of the CDR3 is 16 residues. Germline CDR1 PRHDT, CDR2 FYEKMQ (reference sequence). This chain's CDR3 is CASSPGLATGANVLTF. The CDR3 bases are TGTGCCAGCAGCCCGGGACTAGCGACTGGGGCCAACGTCCTGACTTTC.

This clone occurred once. The V and J genes are TRBV28 and TRBJ1-5; possibly TRBD1 for D (6 bases). Trimming stripped 8 bases from V and 0 bases from J, with 20 bases between. CDR1 is MDHEN and CDR2 is SYDVKM in the germline V gene. The CDR3 is made up of 17 amino acids. CDR3 in DNA: TGTGCCAGCTGTTACGGGGGGCTTCACGGTAGCAATCAGCCCCAGCATTTT. It encodes CASCYGGLHGSNQPQHF.

This chain uses TRBV9 with TRBJ2-3, with 10 bases that match TRBD2. CDR3 length: 15 residues. Trimming took 1 base from V and 4 from J; bases not matched to a gene: 3. The germline V gene encodes CDR1 SGDLS and CDR2 YYNGEE. CDR3 residues: CASSVTSGGADTQYF. The DNA for the CDR3 is TGTGCCAGCAGCGTAACCAGCGGGGGGGCAGATACGCAGTATTTT.

The chain joins TRBV3-1 (or the pseudogene TRBV3-2) to TRBJ2-7; 11 nucleotides agree with TRBD1. Trimming cost V 5 bases and J 5 bases; bases outside gene matches: 5. The CDR3 has 14 amino acids. Germline assignment: CDR1 LGHDT and CDR2 YNNKEL (reference sequence). For the CDR3, the DNA is TGTGCCAGCAGCGAGCGGGACAGGGGGAACGAGCAGTACTTC. This encodes CASSERDRGNEQYF.

This chain uses TRBV9 with TRBJ1-1; D not certain. V lost 0 bases, J lost 1 base, and 10 bases lay in between. Germline-derived CDR1 and CDR2 are SGDLS and YYNGEE. The CDR3 spans 15 residues. In DNA, the CDR3 is TGTGCCAGCAGCGTAGATGACCTAGAGAACACTGAAGCTTTCTTT. It translates to CASSVDDLENTEAFF.